The present TCR beta chain was sequenced within a study of T cells expressing NK-cell markers. Study-level background: HCMV seropositivity marked seven of the eight sequenced donors; one was seronegative. Overall study results and limits: These clonotypes, the leaders elsewhere, also led the CD3+CD56-NKG2C+ fraction in several donors.

No DNA is given; TCRdb re-called the 5' RACE reads and lists each CDR3 protein once. Across about 260,000 distinct CDR3 sequences, the top ten clones capture around 4.2% of the sample. As concerns this clonotype: Its antigen is undetermined.

This CDR3 is 12 amino acids long. The material sequenced was blood T cells: a sorted CD56 or NKG2C T cell subset, CD4+ or CD8+ T cells, or bulk PBMC T cells (not recorded which). This clonotype originated in a woman aged 18-70 years in good health. V and J are TRBV12-3 or TRBV12-4 and TRBJ2-5; TCRdb returns TRBD1, unconfirmable since there is no DNA. This CDR3 is CASSLIPETQYF.